This T cell receptor (beta chain) was sequenced in a study of cytomegalovirus exposure and HLA in healthy donors. Points from the study as a whole: The authors listed over 150 TCR beta chains as cytomegalovirus-associated.

Clones were sequenced by immunoSEQ multiplex PCR, and TCRdb holds only the in-frame ones, with some missing. The sample carries some 320,000 clones, about nine tenths recorded once. Notes on this clone: Its cognate antigen is unknown.

The sequenced sample consisted of PBMCs. The TCR originated in a woman aged 30 to 39 in good health and CMV-seropositive.

CDR3: CAWSGQALNYNEQFF. CDR3 sequence (DNA): TGTGCCTGGAGTGGACAGGCTCTTAACTACAATGAGCAGTTCTTC. The chain recombines TRBV30 with TRBJ2-1, with a weak D call TRBD1 (6 bases). The CDR3 is 15 amino acids. The germline CDR1 and CDR2 sequences are GTSNPN and SVGIG (reference sequence). Between the trimmed V and J ends, which lost 1 base and 3 bases, there was a span of 13 bases.